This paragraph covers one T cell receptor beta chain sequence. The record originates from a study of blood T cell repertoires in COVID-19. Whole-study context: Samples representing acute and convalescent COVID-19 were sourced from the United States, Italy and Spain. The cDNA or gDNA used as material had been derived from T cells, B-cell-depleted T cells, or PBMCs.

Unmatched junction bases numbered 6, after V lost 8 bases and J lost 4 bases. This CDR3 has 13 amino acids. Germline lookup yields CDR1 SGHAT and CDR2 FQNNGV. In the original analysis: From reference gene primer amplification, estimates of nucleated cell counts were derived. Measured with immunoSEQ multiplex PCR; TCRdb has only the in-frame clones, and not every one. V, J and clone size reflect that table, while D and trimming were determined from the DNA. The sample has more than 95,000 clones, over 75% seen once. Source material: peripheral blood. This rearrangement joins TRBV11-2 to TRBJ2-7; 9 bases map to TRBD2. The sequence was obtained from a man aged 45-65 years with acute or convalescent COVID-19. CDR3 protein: CASGKREAYEQYF. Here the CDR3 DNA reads TGTGCCAGCGGAAAGCGGGAGGCTTACGAGCAGTACTTC.